The present T cell receptor (beta chain) was sequenced within a study of early T cells in non-severe SARS-CoV-2 infection. TCRdb re-derived calls from the 5' RACE reads in MiXCR, one entry per CDR3 protein. The sample carries 55,000 to 65,000 distinct CDR3 sequences, about 12% recorded once. V dropped 3 bases and J dropped 11 bases, with 19 bases sitting between them. Germline V gene data show CDR1 as KGHDR and CDR2 as SFDVKD. There are 15 residues in the CDR3. The sequence was collected from an adult who was a healthcare worker with PCR-confirmed SARS-CoV-2 infection or an uninfected control (not recorded which). Source material: whole blood. This chain joins TRBV24-1 and TRBJ1-5; tentative D call: TRBD1 (6 bases). The CDR3 bases are TGTGCCACCAGTGATACCCGGGACACCGCTCGGGCCCAGCATTTT. It codes for CATSDTRDTARAQHF.